This is a list of T cell receptor beta chains from one sample in a study of blood T cell repertoires in COVID-19. The protocol was immunoSEQ multiplex PCR, while the TCRdb copy is restricted to in-frame clones and leaves out a portion. This repertoire shows more than 250,000 clones, more than 85% found once; its top ten account for under 20%. Sequencing input: PBMCs or T cells enriched from blood (not recorded which). The source is a woman in her thirties who had recovered from COVID-19. CDR3s include the opening cysteine and the closing phenylalanine or tryptophan. The D gene is left open where the match is weak. Clone size is not always given. Where it is, it says once, few, many or a class for expanded clones.

CDR3 length	clone size	J gene	V gene	D gene	CDR3 DNA	CDR3 protein
16	NA	TRBJ2-5	TRBV28	TRBD2	TGTGCCAGCAGTTCCGGAGGGCTAGCGGTTCAAGAGACCCAGTACTTC	CASSSGGLAVQETQYF
15	NA	TRBJ2-1	TRBV5-1	NA	TGCGCCAGCAGCCCGTCCGAGGGATTTTTCAATGAGCAGTTCTTC	CASSPSEGFFNEQFF
15	NA	TRBJ1-3	TRBV6-1	TRBD1	TGTGCCAGCAGTGAAGCTGGACAGGGCGGAAACACCATATATTTT	CASSEAGQGGNTIYF
19	NA	TRBJ2-1	TRBV29-1	TRBD1	TGCAGCGACGGGACAGGTTCTTTGGTGGGGGGCAGCTCCTACAATGAGCAGTTCTTC	CSDGTGSLVGGSSYNEQFF
16	once	TRBJ2-7	TRBV13	NA	TGTGCCAGCAGCTTTGGGGGACACCCGCTTTCGGGCGAGCAGTACTTC	CASSFGGHPLSGEQYF
17	NA	TRBJ2-7	TRBV27	NA	TGTGCCAGCAGTCGATCAGGGGTTCGGTCTACTTTCTACGAGCAGTACTTC	CASSRSGVRSTFYEQYF
20	NA	TRBJ2-2	TRBV4-2	TRBD1	TGTGCCAGCAGCGCCCGAACCGGGACAGGGAGATGCCGGGTCACCGGGGAGCTGTTTTTT	CASSARTGTGRCRVTGELFF
13	once	TRBJ2-7	TRBV11-3	NA	TGTGCCAGCAGCTTATTAGGGGATTACGAGCAGTACTTC	CASSLLGDYEQYF
16	NA	TRBJ2-2	TRBV7-2	TRBD2	TGTGCCAGCAGCTTAGGGAGACTAGCGGAGACCGGGGAGCTGTTTTTT	CASSLGRLAETGELFF
15	NA	TRBJ2-2	TRBV9	NA	TGTGCCAGCAGCGTACTAGGGGGGAACACCGGGGAGCTGTTTTTT	CASSVLGGNTGELFF
15	NA	TRBJ2-1	TRBV19	TRBD2	TGTGCCAGTAGTATGGGACTAGCAGGATTCGGTGAGCAGTTCTTC	CASSMGLAGFGEQFF
15	NA	TRBJ1-4	TRBV27	TRBD1	TGTGCCAGCAGTTTGACAGGGGGCAGCGGAGAAAAACTGTTTTTT	CASSLTGGSGEKLFF
15	NA	TRBJ2-1	TRBV18	TRBD2	TGTGCCAGCTCCCCCTCGGCGGGGGGGATGAATGAGCAGTTCTTC	CASSPSAGGMNEQFF
16	NA	TRBJ2-7	TRBV19	NA	TGTGCCACCCACAACAATCGGGATTACCCAGCCTACGAGCAGTACTTC	CATHNNRDYPAYEQYF
13	few	TRBJ2-1	TRBV6-1	NA	TGTGCCAGCAGTGAGACTCACTACAATGAGCAGTTCTTC	CASSETHYNEQFF
15	NA	TRBJ2-2	TRBV6-2/TRBV6-3	NA	TGTGCCAGCAGTTACTCGATCGGGGTCACCGGGGAGCTGTTTTTT	CASSYSIGVTGELFF
16	once	TRBJ2-2	TRBV10-3	TRBD1	TGTGCCATCAGTGCGACCGGACAGGGGACGGCCGGGGAGCTGTTTTTT	CAISATGQGTAGELFF
15	NA	TRBJ1-6	TRBV19	NA	TGTGCCAGTAGTACACGACGCGGGTCCAATTCACCCCTCCACTTT	CASSTRRGSNSPLHF
14	NA	TRBJ2-3	TRBV4-1	TRBD1	TGCGCCAGCAGCCCGGGACAGGGACCAGATACGCAGTATTTT	CASSPGQGPDTQYF
15	once	TRBJ2-1	TRBV7-2	NA	TGTGCCAGCAGCTTCCGAGGGGGCTCCTACAATGAGCAGTTCTTC	CASSFRGGSYNEQFF
15	NA	TRBJ2-1	TRBV9	NA	TGTGCCAGCAGCGTAGCCGGGGGATCCTACAATGAGCAGTTCTTC	CASSVAGGSYNEQFF
11	NA	TRBJ2-1	TRBV25-1	NA	TGTGCCAGCACCGGCTACAATGAGCAGTTCTTC	CASTGYNEQFF
13	NA	TRBJ2-3	TRBV27	NA	TGTGCCATCCTCTCCCCTAGCACAGATACGCAGTATTTT	CAILSPSTDTQYF
14	NA	TRBJ1-2	TRBV5-5	TRBD1	TGTGCCAGCAGAGAAATACAGGGGGCGCTTGGCTACACCTTC	CASREIQGALGYTF
15	NA	TRBJ2-1	TRBV3-1/TRBV3-2	TRBD2	TGTGCCAGCAGCCCTTACCGGACTAGCTACAATGAGCAGTTCTTC	CASSPYRTSYNEQFF
14	NA	TRBJ2-3	TRBV18	TRBD2	TGTGCCAGCGCAAGCGGGAGTTCCCCAGATACGCAGTATTTT	CASASGSSPDTQYF
17	NA	TRBJ2-3	TRBV6-1	NA	TGTGCCAGCAGTGAAGCGCCACAGGCCTTCCCCACAGATACGCAGTATTTT	CASSEAPQAFPTDTQYF
15	NA	TRBJ1-1	TRBV11-3	TRBD1	TGTGCCAGCAGCCTCTCAGGACAGGGTAGAACTGAAGCTTTCTTT	CASSLSGQGRTEAFF
18	NA	TRBJ1-1	TRBV1	NA	TGCACCAGCAGCCAAGATCCCCTGACAGGTCCGCTCAACACTGAAGCTTTCTTT	CTSSQDPLTGPLNTEAFF
15	NA	TRBJ2-3	TRBV7-9	TRBD1	TGTGCCAGCGGATTAACAGGGGCCCCCACAGATACGCAGTATTTT	CASGLTGAPTDTQYF
15	NA	TRBJ2-7	TRBV6-5	TRBD2	TGTGCCAGCAGCTCCCGGCTAGCGGGCTCCTACGAGCAGTACTTC	CASSSRLAGSYEQYF
14	NA	TRBJ2-7	TRBV4-3	NA	TGCGCCAGCAGCCAAGGCAGGGCCTCCTACGAGCAGTACTTC	CASSQGRASYEQYF
15	NA	TRBJ1-2	TRBV18	NA	TGTGCCAGCTCACCACCGACAGTTCTTAACTATGGCTACACCTTC	CASSPPTVLNYGYTF
11	NA	TRBJ1-2	TRBV9	TRBD1	TGTGCCAGCACCCGGACAGGGGGATACACCTTC	CASTRTGGYTF
15	few	TRBJ2-2	TRBV10-3	NA	TGTGCCATCAGTGCTTCCAGGGGTGGCACCGGGGAGCTGTTTTTT	CAISASRGGTGELFF
18	NA	TRBJ2-1	TRBV6-7	TRBD1	TGTGCCAGCAGTCAGAACGGGACATCCGGGACAGGGGAAAATGAGCAGTTCTTC	CASSQNGTSGTGENEQFF